This TCR beta chain derives from a study of T cell responses to AZD1222 COVID-19 vaccine (TCRdb year 2021). Background on the whole study: AZD1222 recipients given second doses at about 4 weeks or at about 12 weeks were pooled, since spike-specific TCR depth and breadth were not found to differ between the two schedules. A total of 233 trial participants underwent TCR sequencing, of whom some 210 received two doses of AZD1222 and 26 received two doses of the MenACWY control vaccine. Trial participants were enrolled by age into subgroups of 18-55, 56-69 and 70-plus years, and around 150, 29 and 61 TCR-sequenced participants, respectively, were included in these subgroups.

The sample's time point label, decoded: baseline before first vaccination. Vaccinee samples were obtained from the UK trials COV001 and COV002, which included a single-blind randomized controlled phase 2/3 trial of AZD1222 (ChAdOx1 nCoV-19) in healthy adults. For TCRbeta chain sequencing, PBMC samples from trial participants were taken at day 0 and at day 28 after the second dose. What the work shows at the level of the full study, not this receptor alone: A significant rise in spike-specific TCR breadth and depth was observed after two AZD1222 doses relative to day 0 and relative to MenACWY recipients. Reportedly, almost half of the unique spike-specific TCRs recognized epitopes lying outside the regions that are mutated in the B.1.351 and B.1.1.7 variants. Conclusions about previously exposed vaccinees are limited because only five to seven AZD1222 recipients were SARS-CoV-2 seropositive at baseline. Participants were mostly white British and included more females than males, and it was suggested by the authors that clonal diversity may have been underestimated. The vaccine-associated CD4 TCRs covered the entire spike protein, and the dominant responses fell in regions 160-218 and 743-854. No day 14 peak-response samples were available, so repertoires were characterized only after the peak T cell response. The 56-69-year group was small, and its depth increase did not reach significance, likely because of low power.

The CDR3 regions of human TCRbeta chains were analyzed by immunosequencing. Turning to the authors' computational methods: Repertoire TCRs were matched against a reference library of SARS-CoV-2-specific TCRs generated with the MIRA antigen-specificity platform. Breadth meant the fraction of unique TCRs that were SARS-CoV-2-associated, whereas depth meant the fraction of total T cells that were SARS-CoV-2-associated. Each spike-specific TCR was assigned to its reactive spike region and to a CD4 or CD8 class using the MIRA data. Log10-transformed breadth and depth values were compared by one-way ANOVA with Sidak's multiple comparisons tests. This immuneACCESS table, as held by TCRdb, lists in-frame sequences with V and J called but not all clones. Of the missing ones, under half trace to an unresolved V gene in checked studies; the others have no known cause. The DNA was the basis for D and trimming; V, J and clone size are from that table. This sample holds some 100,000 clones; less than 90% were observed only once. The ten largest make up 16% of the sample.

Germline trimming amounts to 6 bases on V and 3 bases on J, with 21 as the count of junction bases outside the gene matches. The CDR3 covers 19 residues, taking in both the cysteine and the phenylalanine. The read is trimmed to its CDR3 DNA, 57 bases read in frame from base 1. Reading the germline V gene gives CDR1 ENHRY and CDR2 SYGVKD. In regard to this clone: Its target antigen remains unknown. No quality values exist for individual bases; no much larger clone is one base distant.

The clonotype comes from an adult in good health. Material: peripheral blood, obtained on day 0 of AZD1222 vaccination. Rearrangement joined TRBV10-3 to TRBJ1-1, with 8 central nucleotides matching TRBD1. The nucleotide sequence reads TGTGCCATCAGCACGATATGGGCCAGGGGGCGGGAGAAGGACACTGAAGCTTTCTTT. It specifies CAISTIWARGREKDTEAFF.